This T cell receptor (beta chain) appears in the sequencing data of a study of siplizumab effects on memory and regulatory T cells. General study results and limits: Apparently more diverse than memory cells, naive T cells also seemed major alloresponse contributors.

In the case of this clone: Its specificity is unknown.

The assay was immunoSEQ multiplex PCR, and TCRdb's table has in-frame clones only and misses some. Among about 100,000 clones listed, 75% to 95% were seen once. Per germline, CDR1 MNHNS and CDR2 SASEGT. With V trimmed by 5 bases and J by 6 bases, 7 bases remained unmatched. The CDR3 is 14 residues long. Material: CD4+ T cells sorted from blood. The chain carries TRBV6-1 and TRBJ1-1; 9 bases agree with TRBD1. This clonotype was obtained from a human donor in good health. Some clones in this sample may be carry-over from other donors' samples. This chain's CDR3 is CASSSRQGEAEAFF. CDR3 in DNA: TGTGCCAGCAGTAGCAGACAGGGGGAGGCTGAAGCTTTCTTT.